The rows below give T cell receptor beta chains drawn from one sample of a study of STAT5B mutations in CD4+ large granular lymphocyte leukemia. Libraries were prepared by immunoSEQ multiplex PCR; TCRdb keeps only in-frame clonotypes and omits some of them. The sample has around 34,000 clones; 85% are singletons. The sequencing input was CD4+ T cells from blood buffy coats. Receptor source: a human donor in good health. Both conserved end residues are part of each CDR3. D genes are given only for firm matches. Clone sizes are given selectively: once, few, many, or a class where the clone is expanded.

>TRBJ1-1|.|.|TRBV19
TGTGCCAGTAGTTACCCGACAGCCAACACTGAAGCTTTCTTT
CASSYPTANTEAFF
>TRBJ2-1|.|.|TRBV5-4
TGTGCCAGCAGCTCCCTGGACAGATACAATGAGCAGTTCTTC
CASSSLDRYNEQFF
>TRBJ1-3|.|once|TRBV28
TGTGCCAGCAGTCCCCCCGGTTCCTCTGGAAACACCATATATTTT
CASSPPGSSGNTIYF
>TRBJ2-7|.|.|TRBV7-2
TGTGCCAGCAGCCCGTTCTCCTACGAGCAGTACTTC
CASSPFSYEQYF
>TRBJ1-4|TRBD1|.|TRBV9
TGTGCCAGCAGCCCACGCTCGGGACAGGGGGGTGAAAAACTGTTTTTT
CASSPRSGQGGEKLFF
>TRBJ2-5|.|.|TRBV5-1
TGCGCCAGCAGCTCGACGGGACGCGAACAAGAGACCCAGTACTTC
CASSSTGREQETQYF
>TRBJ2-3|.|.|TRBV5-6
TGTGCCAGCGCCCCGCGAGGGCGGGCAGATACGCAGTATTTT
CASAPRGRADTQYF
>TRBJ2-2|.|few|TRBV5-6
TGTGCCAGCAGCTTGGGGTTACGGGGTAAGAGGTCGTGGACCGGGGAGCTGTTTTTT
CASSLGLRGKRSWTGELFF
>TRBJ1-5|.|once|TRBV29-1
TGCAGCGTTGGGGAGGGGAATCAGCCCCAGCATTTT
CSVGEGNQPQHF
>TRBJ2-5|TRBD1|.|TRBV2
TGTGCCAGCACTCGACAGGGTCGGGAGACCCAGTACTTC
CASTRQGRETQYF
>TRBJ2-5|.|.|TRBV2
TGTGCCAGCAGTGGACTGTCCCTTGAGACCCAGTACTTC
CASSGLSLETQYF
>TRBJ2-7|.|.|TRBV4-2
TGTGCCAGCAGCCAAGAGACAGGCTTTAGCTCCTACGAGCAGTACTTC
CASSQETGFSSYEQYF
>TRBJ2-6|.|.|TRBV28
TGTGCCAGCAGTTATCCCGGGATAGGCTCTGGGGCCAACGTCCTGACTTTC
CASSYPGIGSGANVLTF
>TRBJ1-3|.|.|TRBV30
TGTGCCTGTAAACTGGGACTGCGCTCTGGAAACACCATATATTTT
CACKLGLRSGNTIYF
>TRBJ1-1|.|.|TRBV5-1
TGCGCCAGCAGCTTGGAACGGGCCCTGGGTGAAGCTTTCTTT
CASSLERALGEAFF
>TRBJ2-5|TRBD1|.|TRBV7-2
TGTGCCAGCAGCGCAGAAGGGACAGTTTATTCTGAGACCCAGTACTTC
CASSAEGTVYSETQYF
>TRBJ1-6|TRBD1|.|TRBV6-1
TGTGCCAGCAGTGAATCCGGGACAGGGGTTTCACCCCTCCACTTT
CASSESGTGVSPLHF
>TRBJ2-7|.|.|TRBV30
TGTGCCTGGTCCCCAAAGGGCGAGCAGTACTTC
CAWSPKGEQYF
>TRBJ2-1|TRBD2|.|TRBV7-3
TGTGCCAGCAGCTTAATGGCCATGGGACTAGCGGGAACCAATGAGCAGTTCTTC
CASSLMAMGLAGTNEQFF
>TRBJ1-5|.|.|TRBV19
TGTGCCAGTAAGGGGGGGGATTTGGGGCAGCCCCAGCATTTT
CASKGGDLGQPQHF
>TRBJ2-5|.|.|TRBV5-4
TGTGCCAGCAGCCCCGGTCCAGCGGAGACCCAGTACTTC
CASSPGPAETQYF
>TRBJ2-7|.|.|TRBV2
TGTGCCAGCAGTGAGGAGGGGCAGGTACCCTACGAGCAGTACTTC
CASSEEGQVPYEQYF
>TRBJ1-6|TRBD1|.|TRBV6-5
TGTGCCAGCACCCCGGGACAGAATTCACCCCTCCACTTT
CASTPGQNSPLHF
>TRBJ1-1|.|.|TRBV6-5
TGTGCCAGCAGGTTACCCGGGACTTCGAACACTGAAGCTTTCTTT
CASRLPGTSNTEAFF
>TRBJ2-5|.|.|TRBV12-5
TGTGCTAGCGGGAGGGGGCTATTTGAGGAGACCCAGTACTTC
CASGRGLFEETQYF
>TRBJ2-1|TRBD2|once|TRBV27
TGTGCCAGCAGTGTTGGACTAGCGGGAGTGCGGTCCTACAATGAGCAGTTCTTC
CASSVGLAGVRSYNEQFF